This entry features one T cell receptor (beta chain) sequence. Germline lookup yields CDR1 MNHEY and CDR2 SVGAGI. The CDR3 is 14 amino acids. Trimming removed 5 bases from V and 7 bases from J; junction bases left unmatched: 6. Authors' processing steps: Amplification of reference gene primers was used by the study to estimate nucleated cell counts. Only in-frame clones appear in the TCRdb table, and some are missing; sequencing was by immunoSEQ multiplex PCR. V and J calls and clone size come straight from that table; D and trimming were deduced from the DNA. The top ten hold 22% of the sample, which has about 83,000 clones, around 84% seen once. This record belongs to a study of blood T cell repertoires in COVID-19. Study information: Spain, Italy and the United States supplied samples that represented acute and convalescent COVID-19. In each case, the material was cDNA or gDNA derived from T cells, B-cell-depleted T cells, or PBMCs.

This clonotype was obtained from a woman of 80 years or more in a cohort sampled during active or convalescent COVID-19. Source material: peripheral blood. The chain uses TRBV6-5 and TRBJ2-1, with TRBD1 matching 9 bases. This CDR3 is CASSRQGVVNEQFF. For the CDR3, the DNA is TGTGCCAGCAGTCGACAGGGGGTAGTGAATGAGCAGTTCTTC.